A selection of T cell receptor beta chains follows, all from one sample in a study of molecular identifiers for immune sequencing clone quantification. TCRdb re-analysed the PCR reads in MiXCR, keeping a single row per CDR3 protein. In the table there are more than 300,000 distinct CDR3 sequences, roughly a fifth of which are singletons. Sequencing was performed on naive CD8+ T cells from blood, with Jurkat cell RNA spiked in. These receptors originate from a human donor in good health. Some libraries in this study had Jurkat cell RNA spiked in. CDR3s include the opening cysteine and the closing phenylalanine or tryptophan. The D gene is left open where the match is weak. The size field is filled for only some rows; it gives once, few, many or a size class.

j_call: TRBJ2-3
v_call: TRBV24-1
d_call: -
clone_size: many
cdr3_nt: TGTGCCACCAGTGATTTGTCAAGCACAGATACGCAGTATTTT
cdr3_aa: CATSDLSSTDTQYF

j_call: TRBJ2-7
v_call: TRBV27
d_call: -
clone_size: many
cdr3_nt: TGTGCCAGCAGTTTAGACCCAGGTGGGTTGGGCGAGCAGTACTTC
cdr3_aa: CASSLDPGGLGEQYF

j_call: TRBJ2-3
v_call: TRBV20-1
d_call: TRBD2
clone_size: many
cdr3_nt: TGCAGTGCTAGCCCCCTTAGCGGGAGGGAGGCAGATACGCAGTATTTT
cdr3_aa: CSASPLSGREADTQYF

j_call: TRBJ2-2
v_call: TRBV7-9
d_call: TRBD2
clone_size: many
cdr3_nt: TGTGCCAGCAGCCCAAAAGGGACTAGCGGATATATTGAGCTGTTTTTT
cdr3_aa: CASSPKGTSGYIELFF

j_call: TRBJ1-5
v_call: TRBV4-3
d_call: -
clone_size: many
cdr3_nt: TGCGCCAGCAGCCAAGACTCCGTGACTCAGCCCCAGCATTTT
cdr3_aa: CASSQDSVTQPQHF

j_call: TRBJ1-1
v_call: TRBV4-1
d_call: -
clone_size: many
cdr3_nt: TGCGCCAGCAGCCAGCCGTTTGGGGGCACTGAAGCTTTCTTT
cdr3_aa: CASSQPFGGTEAFF

j_call: TRBJ2-7
v_call: TRBV7-9
d_call: -
clone_size: -
cdr3_nt: TGTGCCAGCAGCTCGGACCCTGCACGCTACGAGCAGTACTTC
cdr3_aa: CASSSDPARYEQYF

j_call: TRBJ2-7
v_call: TRBV20-1
d_call: -
clone_size: -
cdr3_nt: TGCAGTGCTAGAGATTCAACGGGAGCGTCCTACGAGCAGTACTTC
cdr3_aa: CSARDSTGASYEQYF

j_call: TRBJ2-7
v_call: TRBV6-1
d_call: TRBD2
clone_size: -
cdr3_nt: TGTGCCAGCAGAAAGACTAGCGGGTCCTCCGAGCAGTACTTC
cdr3_aa: CASRKTSGSSEQYF

j_call: TRBJ2-1
v_call: TRBV4-1
d_call: -
clone_size: many
cdr3_nt: TGCGCCAGCAGCCATGCCCGGGACAACAGGGTGAATGAGCAGTTCTTC
cdr3_aa: CASSHARDNRVNEQFF

j_call: TRBJ2-1
v_call: TRBV4-1
d_call: -
clone_size: many
cdr3_nt: TGCGCCAGCAGCCAAGTGCCCGGGGACTCCTACAATGAGCAGTTCTTC
cdr3_aa: CASSQVPGDSYNEQFF

j_call: TRBJ2-5
v_call: TRBV7-9
d_call: -
clone_size: many
cdr3_nt: TGTGCCAGCAGCTCAACACAAGAGACCCAGTACTTC
cdr3_aa: CASSSTQETQYF

j_call: TRBJ2-7
v_call: TRBV7-6
d_call: -
clone_size: many
cdr3_nt: TGTGCCAGCAGCTTAAGTTTTAGGGGTTCGACCTACGAGCAGTACTTC
cdr3_aa: CASSLSFRGSTYEQYF

j_call: TRBJ2-7
v_call: TRBV12-5
d_call: -
clone_size: few
cdr3_nt: TGTGCTAGTGGCCCGGACCCGGGACACAGCTCCTACGAGCAGTACTTC
cdr3_aa: CASGPDPGHSSYEQYF

j_call: TRBJ2-7
v_call: TRBV6-1
d_call: -
clone_size: few
cdr3_nt: TGTGCCAGCAGTGAAACAGTGATTATCTCCTACGAGCAGTACTTC
cdr3_aa: CASSETVIISYEQYF

j_call: TRBJ2-7
v_call: TRBV7-9
d_call: -
clone_size: many
cdr3_nt: TGTGCCAGCAGCTTAGCGGACAGCTTGTACGAGCAGTACTTC
cdr3_aa: CASSLADSLYEQYF

j_call: TRBJ2-7
v_call: TRBV27
d_call: TRBD2
clone_size: -
cdr3_nt: TGTGCCAGCAGTTTTGGGACTAGCGGGAGGTACGAGCAGTACTTC
cdr3_aa: CASSFGTSGRYEQYF

j_call: TRBJ2-1
v_call: TRBV24-1
d_call: -
clone_size: many
cdr3_nt: TGTGCCACCAGTGATTTATTAGGGAGCAATGAGCAGTTCTTC
cdr3_aa: CATSDLLGSNEQFF

j_call: TRBJ2-3
v_call: TRBV13
d_call: TRBD2
clone_size: -
cdr3_nt: TGTGCCAGCGGCTCGGGGAGCGGGGGGGCAGCAGATACGCAGTATTTT
cdr3_aa: CASGSGSGGAADTQYF

j_call: TRBJ2-5
v_call: TRBV5-6
d_call: -
clone_size: many
cdr3_nt: TGTGCCAGCAGCTTCGACGGCGTGGGGTCGGGCAGAGAGACCCAGTACTTC
cdr3_aa: CASSFDGVGSGRETQYF

j_call: TRBJ2-1
v_call: TRBV12-3/TRBV12-4
d_call: -
clone_size: -
cdr3_nt: TGTGCCAGCAGCCCAACGGGCAATGGGCAGTTCTTC
cdr3_aa: CASSPTGNGQFF

j_call: TRBJ2-5
v_call: TRBV7-2
d_call: -
clone_size: many
cdr3_nt: TGTGCCAGCAGCTTAGATTCTAGCGTCGTGTGGGCCCAGTACTTC
cdr3_aa: CASSLDSSVVWAQYF

j_call: TRBJ2-7
v_call: TRBV7-6
d_call: TRBD1
clone_size: many
cdr3_nt: TGTGCCAGCAGCTCCCTCCGGGACAGGGTCTACGAGCAGTACTTC
cdr3_aa: CASSSLRDRVYEQYF

j_call: TRBJ2-7
v_call: TRBV28
d_call: -
clone_size: many
cdr3_nt: TGTGCCAGCAGCCGCCACGAGCAGTACTTC
cdr3_aa: CASSRHEQYF

j_call: TRBJ2-1
v_call: TRBV6-2/TRBV6-3
d_call: -
clone_size: -
cdr3_nt: TGTGCCAGCAGAAAATGGTCGAATGAGCAGTTCTTC
cdr3_aa: CASRKWSNEQFF

j_call: TRBJ1-5
v_call: TRBV30
d_call: -
clone_size: -
cdr3_nt: TGTGCCTGGAGTGGAGGCGTTACAATGAGTCAGCCCCAGCATTTT
cdr3_aa: CAWSGGVTMSQPQHF

j_call: TRBJ1-4
v_call: TRBV30
d_call: -
clone_size: -
cdr3_nt: TGTGCCTGGAGTGTTATGGCAGGGAGGGAGGGAAAACTGTTTTTT
cdr3_aa: CAWSVMAGREGKLFF